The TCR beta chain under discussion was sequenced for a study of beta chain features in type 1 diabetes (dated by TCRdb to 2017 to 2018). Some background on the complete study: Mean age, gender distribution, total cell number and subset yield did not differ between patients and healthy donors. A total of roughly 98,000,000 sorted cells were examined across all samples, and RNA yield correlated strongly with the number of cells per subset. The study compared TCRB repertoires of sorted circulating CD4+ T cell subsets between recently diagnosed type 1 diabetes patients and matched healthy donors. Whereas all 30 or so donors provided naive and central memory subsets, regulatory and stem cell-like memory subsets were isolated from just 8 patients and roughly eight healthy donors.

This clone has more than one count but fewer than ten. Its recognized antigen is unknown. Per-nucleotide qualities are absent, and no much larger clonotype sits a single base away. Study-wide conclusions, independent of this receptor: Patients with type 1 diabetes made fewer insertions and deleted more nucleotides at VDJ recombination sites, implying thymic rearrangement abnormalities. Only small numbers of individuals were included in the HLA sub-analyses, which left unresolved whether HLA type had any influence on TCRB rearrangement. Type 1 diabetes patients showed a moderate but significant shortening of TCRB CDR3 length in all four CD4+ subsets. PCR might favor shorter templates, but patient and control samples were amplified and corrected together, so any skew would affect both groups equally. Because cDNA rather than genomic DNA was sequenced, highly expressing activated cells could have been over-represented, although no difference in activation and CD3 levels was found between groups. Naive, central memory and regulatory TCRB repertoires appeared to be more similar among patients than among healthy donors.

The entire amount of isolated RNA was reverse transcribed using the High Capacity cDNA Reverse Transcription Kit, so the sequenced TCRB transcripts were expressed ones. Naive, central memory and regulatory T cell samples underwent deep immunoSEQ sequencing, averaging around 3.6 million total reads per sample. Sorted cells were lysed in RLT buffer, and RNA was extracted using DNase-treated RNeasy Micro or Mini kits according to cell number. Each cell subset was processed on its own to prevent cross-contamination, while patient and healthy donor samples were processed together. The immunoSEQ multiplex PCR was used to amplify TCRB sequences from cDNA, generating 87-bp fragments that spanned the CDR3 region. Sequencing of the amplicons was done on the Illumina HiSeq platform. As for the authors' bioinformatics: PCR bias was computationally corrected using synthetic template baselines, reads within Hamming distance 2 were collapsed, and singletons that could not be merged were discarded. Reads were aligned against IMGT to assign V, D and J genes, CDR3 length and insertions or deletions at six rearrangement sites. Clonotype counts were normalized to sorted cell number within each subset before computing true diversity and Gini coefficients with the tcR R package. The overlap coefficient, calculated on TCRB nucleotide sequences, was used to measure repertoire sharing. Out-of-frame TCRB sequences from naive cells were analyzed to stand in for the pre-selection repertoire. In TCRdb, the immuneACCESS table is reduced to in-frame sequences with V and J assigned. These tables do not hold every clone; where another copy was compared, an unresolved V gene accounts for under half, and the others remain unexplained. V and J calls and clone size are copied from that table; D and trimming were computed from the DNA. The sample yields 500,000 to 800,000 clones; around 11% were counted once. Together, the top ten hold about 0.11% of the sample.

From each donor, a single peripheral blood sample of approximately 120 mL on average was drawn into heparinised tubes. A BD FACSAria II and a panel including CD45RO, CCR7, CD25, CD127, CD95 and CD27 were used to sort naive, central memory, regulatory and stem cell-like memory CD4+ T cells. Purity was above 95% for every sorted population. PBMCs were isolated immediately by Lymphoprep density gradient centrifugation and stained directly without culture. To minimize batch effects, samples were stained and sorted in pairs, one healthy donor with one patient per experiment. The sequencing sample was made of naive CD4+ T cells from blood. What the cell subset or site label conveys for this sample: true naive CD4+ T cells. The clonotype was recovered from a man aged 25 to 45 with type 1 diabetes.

The nucleotide sequence reads TGCGCCAGCAGTCACGAGCCGACCGGGGAGCTGTTTTTT. The resulting protein is CASSHEPTGELFF. The sequence links TRBV4-3 to TRBJ2-2; the D segment cannot be called with confidence. Trimming at the junction amounts to 6 bases on V and 5 bases on J, and the germline ends lie 10 bases apart. From cysteine to phenylalanine, the CDR3 is 13 amino acids long. The entry retains the CDR3 DNA only, 39 bases that are in frame from base 1. The germline V gene specifies LGHNA as CDR1 and YSLEER as CDR2.